This T cell receptor (beta chain) was identified during a study of PD-L1 blockade in urothelial cancer. The wider study: In the mid-2010s, patients got going on atezolizumab, taking 1,200 mg intravenously every 3 weeks. Prior exposure to chemotherapy in patients amounted to 0 to 3 regimens received. There were a median of around 140,000 T cells in blood samples.

With V trimmed by 1 base and J by 2 bases, 15 bases remained unmatched. Per the germline V gene, CDR1 is SGHVT and CDR2 is SQSDAQ. The CDR3 is 19 amino acids. The protocol was immunoSEQ multiplex PCR, while the TCRdb copy is restricted to in-frame clones and leaves out a portion. This sample has 50,000 to 60,000 clones; approximately 84% occur once, and the top ten carry about 5.6%. The origin of this receptor is a middle-aged man with urothelial cancer. Sequencing was performed on PBMCs, taken around atezolizumab (anti-PD-L1) treatment. The rearrangement uses TRBV7-4 and TRBJ2-3; TRBD2 agrees at 7 bases. The CDR3: CASSLELSASGSSTDTQYF. The CDR3 nucleotides read TGTGCCAGCAGCTTAGAGCTGTCGGCTAGCGGTTCGTCCACAGATACGCAGTATTTT.